One and the same sample provided the 13 T cell receptor beta chains below, sequenced in a study of molecular identifiers for immune sequencing clone quantification (dated by TCRdb to the late 2010s). The library came from PCR. Instrument used: NextSeq 500. TCRdb took the public reads, trimmed them with fastp at Q25, ran MiXCR for clone calling and kept in-frame beta chains. CDR3 protein sequences are deduplicated, and each keeps its most common genes and DNA. In all, the sample holds a few hundred thousand distinct CDR3 sequences, and about 23% of those were seen once. The leading ten clones occupy about 0.74% of the sample. Sequenced input: naive CD8+ T cells from blood, with Jurkat cell RNA spiked in. In the paper's terms, the cell subset or site label means: FACS-sorted CD8+CD4-CCR7+CD45RA+ naive T cells. The source of these receptors is a human donor in good health. Some libraries in this study had Jurkat cell RNA spiked in.

Notes on this clonotype: Compared with germline, one end of the junction differs, possibly owing to a read error. The V call is TRBV7-9, the J call TRBJ2-5, with a possible D match to TRBD2 (6 bases). The CDR3 runs to 15 residues. Germline lookup yields CDR1 SEHNR and CDR2 FQNEAQ (reference sequence). The CDR3 sequence is CAGSPPLARQETQYF. The DNA of the CDR3 is TGTGCCGGCAGCCCCCCACTAGCCCGACAAGAGACCCAGTACTTC.

At least ten counts were recorded for this clonotype. V gene TRBV30 combines with J gene TRBJ2-1, with D possibly TRBD1 on 6 matching bases. The CDR3 is 14 residues long. Germline CDR1 GTSNPN, CDR2 SVGIG (reference sequence). V was clipped by 3 bases and J by 6 bases, with 15 bases between them. This CDR3 is CAWRMNRVSNEQFF. For the CDR3, the DNA is TGTGCCTGGAGAATGAACAGGGTGAGCAATGAGCAGTTCTTC.

Concerning this clonotype itself: This may arise from a read error, as a much more abundant clone is one base away. The chain carries TRBV28 and TRBJ1-3; no firm D call. Germline CDR1 MDHEN, CDR2 SYDVKM. The CDR3 sequence is 14 residues long. CDR3 sequence reads: CASSFVKTGNTTYF. CDR3 in DNA: TGTGCCAGCAGTTTCGTGAAGACTGGAAACACCACATATTTT.

This clonotype has ten or more counts. CDR3 nucleotide sequence: TGTGCCAGCAGTGGGAGGGACTACGAGCAGTACTTC. This codes for CASSGRDYEQYF. V usage is TRBV6-5 and J usage is TRBJ2-7, with TRBD2 identical over 7 bases. The CDR3 contains 12 residues. From germline, CDR1 is MNHEY and CDR2 SVGAGI. V shed 5 bases and J 3 bases; nucleotides not matched to a gene: 1.

This clonotype was counted a few times. The rearrangement uses TRBV4-3 and TRBJ2-3; D is possibly TRBD1 or TRBD2 (5 bases each). Germline values: CDR1 LGHNA, CDR2 YSLEER. The ends were cut back, 0 bases at V and 7 bases at J, with 11 bases in the middle. The CDR3 spans 14 residues. The CDR3 is CASSQDRGRYTQYF. The CDR3 coding sequence is TGCGCCAGCAGCCAAGACCGGGGCAGGTATACGCAGTATTTT.

This clonotype was detected only a few times. This sequence joins TRBV20-1 and TRBJ2-1, with 8 bases identical to TRBD2. Germline lookup yields CDR1 DFQATT and CDR2 SNEGSKA (reference sequence). V was clipped by 0 bases and J by 4 bases; unmatched bases: 11. The CDR3 loop spans 17 amino acids. The CDR3 loop reads CSARDLYGGEKYNEQFF. Here the CDR3 DNA reads TGCAGTGCTAGAGATCTCTACGGGGGGGAGAAATACAATGAGCAGTTCTTC.

The chain combines TRBV3-2 with TRBJ1-3. TRBV3-2 corresponds to a pseudogene. The length of the CDR3 is 16 residues. The CDR3 spells CASSQGFGSSGNTIYF. The CDR3 nucleotides are TGTGCCAGCAGCCAAGGTTTTGGGTCCTCTGGAAACACCATATATTTT.

On this clonotype itself: Just one base apart from a much larger clone, this may be a read error. V usage is TRBV7-8 and J usage is TRBJ1-4, with D unclear. The V gene's germline CDR1 is SGHVS and CDR2 FQNEAQ. The CDR3 consists of 14 residues. Trimming took 6 bases from V and 5 from J, leaving 13 bases between them. CDR3 sequence (DNA): TGTGCCAGCAGATCTACAAGGGCCAATGAAAAACTGTTTTTT. Translated: CASRSTRANEKLFF.

This chain links TRBV7-9 with TRBJ2-1, with D possibly TRBD2 on 6 matching bases. V was pared by 5 bases and J by 5 bases, with 13 bases between. The germline V gene has CDR1 SEHNR and CDR2 FQNEAQ (reference sequence). CDR3 length equals 14 residues. The CDR3 nucleotides are TGTGCCAGCAGCGAGGACTACTCACACAATGAGCAGTTCTTC. This translates into CASSEDYSHNEQFF.

This clonotype was seen ten or more times. The CDR3: CASRGQSSYEQYF. The CDR3 bases are TGTGCCAGCAGGGGACAGTCCTCCTACGAGCAGTACTTC. This chain joins TRBV2 and TRBJ2-7, with 7 bases identical to TRBD1. The germline V gene encodes CDR1 SNHLY and CDR2 FYNNEI. This CDR3 is built from 13 residues. J was trimmed by 0 bases and V by 6 bases; bases with no gene match: 2.

On this clonotype itself: With a much larger clone just one base away, this may be a read error. The chain uses TRBV18 and TRBJ2-7; maybe TRBD2 (7 bases). The CDR3 extends over 13 amino acids. In germline, CDR1 is KGHSH, CDR2 LQKENI. The CDR3 nucleotides read TGTGCCAGCTGGGGGGGGCGACCGTACGCGCAGTACTTC. It codes for CASWGGRPYAQYF.

This clonotype was observed at least ten times. V is TRBV6-6 and J is TRBJ1-5, with D perhaps matching TRBD1 (6 bases). V lost 0 bases, J lost 3 bases, and 18 bases lay in between. The CDR3 has 18 residues. Germline lookup yields CDR1 MNHNY and CDR2 SVGAGI (reference sequence). CDR3 in DNA: TGTGCCAGCAGTTACTCCCTTGGCAGGGGCTTTACCAATCAGCCCCAGCATTTT. The encoded protein is CASSYSLGRGFTNQPQHF.

This clonotype was detected many times. The rearrangement links TRBV19 to TRBJ1-2; D is unresolved. Between the trimmed V and J ends, which lost 6 bases and 0 bases, there was a span of 14 bases. CDR1 LNHDA and CDR2 SQIVND come from the germline V gene (reference sequence). This CDR3 is 15 amino acids long. The CDR3 DNA is TGTGCCAGTAGCCTTGAGGGATATACTAACTATGGCTACACCTTC. It is translated as CASSLEGYTNYGYTF.